This entry lists 13 T cell receptor beta chains sequenced from one sample in a study of Ad26.COV2.S vaccination and SARS-CoV-2 variants. Libraries were prepared by immunoSEQ multiplex PCR; TCRdb keeps only in-frame clonotypes and omits some of them. The sample has around 400,000 clones, 80% to 95% seen once; the top ten hold 12%. Sample treatment: over 15 received Ad26.COV2.S at low or high dose, single or two shots; roughly five received placebo; per-sample allocation not given. Following the first vaccine or placebo injection, samples were taken on day 63. Sample: peripheral blood, taken in a trial of Ad26.COV2.S vaccine versus placebo. Source of these receptors: a person aged 18-65 years who received the Ad26.COV2.S COVID-19 vaccine or a placebo.

This clone appeared a single time. V gene TRBV4-3 combines with J gene TRBJ2-1, with 7 nucleotides matching TRBD2. Trimming cost V 3 bases and J 4 bases; bases outside gene matches: 6. The CDR3 is 15 residues long. Per the germline V gene, CDR1 is LGHNA and CDR2 is YSLEER. DNA of the CDR3: TGCGCCAGCAGCCAGCTAGCGGATCTTTACAATGAGCAGTTCTTC. It translates to CASSQLADLYNEQFF.

The rearrangement joins TRBV9 to TRBJ1-4, with 11 bases aligning to TRBD1. CDR1 is SGDLS and CDR2 is YYNGEE in the germline V gene. CDR3 length: 15 residues. Trimming removed 4 bases from V and 7 bases from J; junction bases left unmatched: 6. This CDR3 reads CASSPRTGGGEKLFF. The CDR3 coding sequence is TGTGCCAGCAGCCCGCGGACAGGGGGCGGTGAAAAACTGTTTTTT.

The CDR3 region is CASSPLGLEGTGELFF. CDR3 bases: TGTGCCAGCTCACCACTTGGCCTAGAAGGCACCGGGGAGCTGTTTTTT. The J gene is TRBJ2-2, the V gene TRBV18, with D unclear. V shed 1 base and J shed 4 bases, with 13 bases lying between them. Germline V gene sequence: CDR1 KGHSH, CDR2 LQKENI. This CDR3 is built from 16 residues.

The genes are TRBV6-5 and TRBJ1-3; 7 nucleotides line up with TRBD1. J lost 3 bases, V lost 5 bases, and 4 bases had no gene match. There are 14 residues in the CDR3. Germline V gene data show CDR1 as MNHEY and CDR2 as SVGAGI. The CDR3 reads CASSRGGSGNTIYF. CDR3 DNA: TGTGCCAGCAGTAGAGGGGGCAGTGGAAACACCATATATTTT.

The chain is built from TRBV6-5 and TRBJ2-1, with D unresolved. V was cut by 0 bases and J by 8 bases, with 17 bases left in between. Germline CDR1 reads MNHEY; CDR2 reads SVGAGI. The CDR3 covers 16 residues. The CDR3 loop reads CASSYSEYRVSDEQFF. The CDR3 DNA follows: TGTGCCAGCAGTTACTCGGAGTATAGAGTAAGCGATGAGCAGTTCTTC.

The V call is TRBV7-9, the J call TRBJ2-7; D may correspond to TRBD1 or TRBD2 (6 bases each). V lost 4 bases, J lost 2 bases, and 18 bases lay in between. Germline lookup yields CDR1 SEHNR and CDR2 FQNEAQ (reference sequence). CDR3 length: 16 amino acids. In nucleotides, the CDR3 is TGTGCCAGCAGCTCAACGGGGCGAGGGGGGCCCTACGAGCAGTACTTC. Its translation: CASSSTGRGGPYEQYF.

This clone was observed a few times. The chain has TRBV2 and TRBJ1-1; the match to TRBD1 covers 7 bases. Trimming removed 6 bases from V and 2 bases from J; junction bases left unmatched: 6. The CDR3 contains 14 residues. CDR1 SNHLY and CDR2 FYNNEI come from the germline V gene. The CDR3 region has the DNA TGTGCCAGCAGGGGGGACAGTCTAAACACTGAAGCTTTCTTT. Protein: CASRGDSLNTEAFF.

V and J are TRBV28 and TRBJ2-7; 14 bases are a match to TRBD2. The CDR3 has 16 residues. Unmatched junction bases numbered 6, after V lost 5 bases and J lost 3 bases. CDR1 is MDHEN and CDR2 is SYDVKM in the germline V gene. CDR3 in amino acids: CASSPATSGRDYEQYF. DNA of the CDR3: TGTGCCAGCAGTCCCGCGACTAGCGGGAGGGACTACGAGCAGTACTTC.

Here the CDR3 DNA reads TGTGCCAGCAGTAAAAGACAGGGGGCAGATACGCAGTATTTT. Protein: CASSKRQGADTQYF. V gene TRBV6-2 or TRBV6-3 combines with J gene TRBJ2-3; 9 positions agree with TRBD1. This CDR3 has 14 amino acids. The V gene's germline CDR1 is MNHEY and CDR2 SVGEGT. The V and J ends lost 5 bases and 4 bases, in that order; junction bases with no gene match: 4.

The chain joins TRBV2 to TRBJ1-6; D is ambiguous. The CDR3 is made up of 13 amino acids. Germline loops: CDR1 SNHLY, CDR2 FYNNEI. V lost 1 base and J 10 bases, leaving 8 bases between the germline ends. The CDR3: CASSEELGSPLHF. The CDR3 DNA is TGTGCCAGCAGTGAAGAGTTGGGGTCACCCCTCCACTTT.

The chain links TRBV6-5 to TRBJ2-1; the D is unclear. This CDR3 has 15 amino acids. CDR1 is MNHEY and CDR2 is SVGAGI in the germline V gene. V was pared by 6 bases and J by 0 bases, with 12 bases between. CDR3 coding DNA: TGTGCCAGCAGGCCCGGCCTGAGCTCCTACAATGAGCAGTTCTTC. Translation: CASRPGLSSYNEQFF.

The J gene is TRBJ2-1, the V gene TRBV29-1; tentative D call: TRBD2 (6 bases). CDR1 and CDR2 (germline): SQVTM, ANQGSEA. CDR3 length: 18 residues. V lost 0 bases, J lost 2 bases, and 20 bases lay in between. The DNA of the CDR3 is TGCAGCGTTGAAGATCTCGGCGGAGGGGAGTCTCCCTACAATGAGCAGTTCTTC. This translates into CSVEDLGGGESPYNEQFF.

The chain couples TRBV19 to TRBJ2-7; TRBD2 matches 9 bases. The V and J ends lost 5 bases and 3 bases, in that order; junction bases with no gene match: 5. This CDR3 is 14 amino acids long. Germline values: CDR1 LNHDA, CDR2 SQIVND (reference sequence). As DNA, the CDR3 is TGTGCCAGTAGTGCGGCGGGAGGGAACTACGAGCAGTACTTC. Translated, it gives CASSAAGGNYEQYF.